Following are 29 T cell receptor beta chains from one sample sequenced in a study of T cells in Graves' hyperthyroidism and ophthalmopathy. Amplification of TCR beta CDR3 regions was performed using RNA transcripts as template. The HTBI primer set was used in a first-round RT-PCR of the TCR CDR3. TCRdb redid the calling of the multiplex PCR reads with MiXCR, one entry per CDR3 protein. The table shows 200,000 to 250,000 distinct CDR3 sequences, with 16% occurring only once. The specimen sequenced was blood. The receptors were sampled from a woman in her late teens or twenties with Graves' ophthalmopathy.

Comments on this clonotype: At one end the junction does not follow the germline gene, possibly because of a read error. The rearrangement joins TRBV4-1 to TRBJ1-2, with a possible D match to TRBD1 (5 bases). The CDR3 is made up of 15 amino acids. Germline values: CDR1 MGHRA, CDR2 YSYEKL. DNA of the CDR3: TGCGCCAGCAGCCAAGATCGGGGGTTTAACTCTGGCTACACCTTC. It is translated as CASSQDRGFNSGYTF.

In its sample, this clonotype was seen many times. V and J are TRBV6-2 or TRBV6-3 and TRBJ1-2, with TRBD1 identical over 10 bases. Germline lookup yields CDR1 MNHEY and CDR2 SVGEGT. The CDR3 loop spans 15 amino acids. J gave up 3 bases and V 4 bases, and 5 bases lay outside the gene matches. The chain's CDR3 is CASSSPGTGDYGYTF. Here the CDR3 DNA reads TGTGCCAGCAGTTCCCCCGGGACAGGGGACTATGGCTACACCTTC.

The chain combines TRBV2 with TRBJ2-1; 11 positions match TRBD2. The CDR3 extends over 16 amino acids. CDR1 SNHLY and CDR2 FYNNEI come from the germline V gene. V gave up 5 bases and J gave up 3 bases; unmatched junction bases: 6. The CDR3 coding sequence is TGTGCCAGCAGTTACACTAGCGGGAGTATCTACAATGAGCAGTTCTTC. This encodes CASSYTSGSIYNEQFF.

In this sample, this clonotype turned up many times. The V gene is TRBV12-3 or TRBV12-4, the J gene TRBJ1-3; D perhaps matches TRBD1 (6 bases). Deletions cut 5 bases from V and 3 bases from J, with 17 bases between. This CDR3 is 16 amino acids long. This CDR3 reads CASSAQTGRGGNTIYF. The DNA for the CDR3 is TGTGCCAGCAGTGCCCAAACAGGGAGGGGTGGAAACACCATATATTTT.

The chain recombines TRBV5-4 with TRBJ2-5; the D gene could be TRBD1 or TRBD2 (5 bases each). V lost 1 base and J 3 bases, leaving 13 bases between the germline ends. There are 15 residues in the CDR3. Germline V gives CDR1 SGHNT, CDR2 YYREEE (reference sequence). CDR3 protein: CASSLLGTGEETQYF. The CDR3 nucleotides are TGTGCCAGCAGCTTGCTGGGGACGGGTGAAGAGACCCAGTACTTC.

There are many counts of this clonotype. The rearrangement links TRBV29-1 to TRBJ1-2; TRBD1 is a possible D gene (5 bases). Deletions cut 4 bases from V and 5 bases from J, with 8 bases between. Germline V gives CDR1 SQVTM, CDR2 ANQGSEA. This CDR3 has 11 amino acids. As DNA, the CDR3 is TGCAGCGTTGGGGGGAAGTATGGCTACACCTTC. It translates to CSVGGKYGYTF. Full variable domain (missing parts from reference TRBV29-1 and TRBJ1-2): SAVISQKPSRDICQRGTSLTIQCQVDSQVTMMFWYRQQPGQSLTLIATANQGSEATYESGFVIDKFPISRPNLTFSTLTVSNMSPEDSSIYLCSVGGKYGYTFGSGTRLTVV.

The gene calls are TRBV4-1 and TRBJ2-7; D may be TRBD2 (6 bases). This CDR3 has 15 residues. The V end was cut by 1 base, the J end by 2 bases, with 12 bases between. The V gene's germline CDR1 is MGHRA and CDR2 YSYEKL. In nucleotides, the CDR3 is TGCGCCAGCAGCCAAGTAGGGCGGGGCACCTACGAGCAGTACTTC. Translated: CASSQVGRGTYEQYF.

This clonotype has ten or more counts. The chain has TRBV20-1 and TRBJ2-5; 7 bases line up with TRBD1. J gave up 1 base and V 0 bases, and 5 bases lay outside the gene matches. CDR1 and CDR2 from the germline V gene are DFQATT and SNEGSKA (reference sequence). There are 15 residues in the CDR3. The DNA for the CDR3 is TGCAGTGCTAGAGAAATAGGACAGGTCCAAGAGACCCAGTACTTC. This sequence encodes CSAREIGQVQETQYF.

There are many counts of this clonotype. This sequence joins TRBV20-1 and TRBJ1-2; no definite D call. V was clipped by 0 bases and J by 4 bases, with 9 bases between them. The length of the CDR3 is 13 residues. Germline-derived CDR1 and CDR2 are DFQATT and SNEGSKA (reference sequence). CDR3 loop: CSARDIDGYGYTF. CDR3 DNA: TGCAGTGCTAGAGACATAGATGGCTATGGCTACACCTTC.

At least ten counts were recorded for this clonotype. The chain joins TRBV20-1 to TRBJ2-5; 10 bases fit TRBD1. The CDR3 runs 15 residues. The ends lost 2 bases at V and 5 bases at J; junction bases unmatched: 8. The germline gives CDR1 DFQATT, CDR2 SNEGSKA (reference sequence). The CDR3 here is CSARPGTGEQETQYF. The CDR3 DNA follows: TGCAGTGCTAGACCTGGGACAGGGGAACAGGAGACCCAGTACTTC.

This clonotype has at least ten counts. The rearrangement joins TRBV4-2 to TRBJ2-7, with TRBD1 matching 11 bases. Germline values: CDR1 LGHNA, CDR2 YNFKEQ. The length of the CDR3 is 15 residues. Trimming at V came to 3 bases and at J to 6 bases, leaving 7 bases not matched to a gene. Here the CDR3 DNA reads TGTGCCAGCAGCCATACGGACAGGGGGCAAGGCGAGCAGTACTTC. Translation gives CASSHTDRGQGEQYF.

In this sample, this clonotype turned up many times. This rearrangement joins TRBV5-1 to TRBJ1-1; possibly TRBD1 for D (6 bases). From germline, CDR1 is SGHRS and CDR2 YFSETQ. The CDR3 length is 14 residues. Between the trimmed V and J ends, which lost 6 bases and 4 bases, there was a span of 16 bases. DNA for the CDR3: TGCGCCAGCACCGCGGAAGGGGGGACCACTGAAGCTTTCTTT. It yields the protein CASTAEGGTTEAFF.

The count of this clonotype is one. V gene TRBV5-1 combines with J gene TRBJ2-1; the D gene is possibly TRBD1 (5 bases). Deletions cut 0 bases from V and 4 bases from J, with 11 bases between. The CDR3 loop spans 15 amino acids. Per the germline V gene, CDR1 is SGHRS and CDR2 is YFSETQ. CDR3 loop: CASSLDVGLYNEQFF. For the CDR3, the DNA is TGCGCCAGCAGCTTGGACGTGGGGCTTTACAATGAGCAGTTCTTC.

This clonotype has a count of ten or more. The rearrangement joins TRBV20-1 to TRBJ2-1; D possibly corresponds to TRBD2 (5 bases). The V and J ends lost 0 bases and 0 bases respectively, with 15 bases between them. The CDR3 spans 17 residues. CDR1 and CDR2 from the germline V gene are DFQATT and SNEGSKA (reference sequence). CDR3 amino acids: CSARDRRTGSSYNEQFF. CDR3 DNA: TGCAGTGCTAGAGATCGCCGGACGGGGAGCTCCTACAATGAGCAGTTCTTC.

Many counts were recorded for this clonotype. The CDR3 nucleotides are TGTGCCAGCAGCCTCTCGGCGGCCAGCTCCTACAATGAGCAGTTCTTC. Translated, it gives CASSLSAASSYNEQFF. The chain couples TRBV11-2 to TRBJ2-1; no clear D. There are 16 residues in the CDR3. V lost 5 bases and J lost 0, with 14 bases in between. Germline-derived CDR1 and CDR2 are SGHAT and FQNNGV. The variable domain in full, with the rest retrieved from reference TRBV11-2 and TRBJ2-1, is EAGVAQSPRYKIIEKRQSVAFWCNPISGHATLYWYQQILGQGPKLLIQFQNNGVVDDSQLPKDRFSAERLKGVDSTLKIQPAKLEDSAVYLCASSLSAASSYNEQFFGPGTRLTVL.

This clonotype has just a few counts. As DNA, the CDR3 is TGTGCCACAAACGGCGGGGGCACAGATACGCAGTATTTT. It specifies CATNGGGTDTQYF. J is TRBJ2-3 and V is TRBV19, with D possibly matching TRBD2 (6 bases). Per germline, CDR1 LNHDA and CDR2 SQIVND (reference sequence). V was clipped by 10 bases and J by 1 base, with 12 bases between them. This CDR3 is built from 13 residues.

This clonotype has ten or more counts. V gene TRBV6-1 combines with J gene TRBJ1-2; the D gene is possibly TRBD1 (5 bases). The germline CDR1 and CDR2 sequences are MNHNS and SASEGT. V was clipped by 4 bases and J by 7 bases, with 10 bases between them. The CDR3 is made up of 12 amino acids. CDR3: CASSGGTAGYTF. In nucleotides, the CDR3 is TGTGCCAGCAGTGGGGGGACGGCTGGCTACACCTTC.

In this sample, this clonotype turned up many times. The chain's CDR3 is CASSLGGREQYF. CDR3 DNA: TGTGCCAGCAGCTTGGGGGGTAGGGAGCAGTACTTC. The chain joins TRBV5-5 to TRBJ2-7; D is uncertain. Germline V gene data show CDR1 as SGHKS and CDR2 as YYEKEE (reference sequence). V was cut by 0 bases and J by 7 bases, with 8 bases left in between. The CDR3 consists of 12 residues.

The J gene is TRBJ2-1, the V gene TRBV19; 10 positions match TRBD1. The CDR3 extends over 15 amino acids. V lost 8 bases, J lost 2 bases, and 6 bases stayed unmatched. CDR1 and CDR2 from the germline V gene are LNHDA and SQIVND (reference sequence). DNA for the CDR3: TGTGCCAGTGGGGACAGGGGAGCCCCCTACAATGAGCAGTTCTTC. Its protein is CASGDRGAPYNEQFF.

There are many counts of this clonotype. The chain recombines TRBV20-1 with TRBJ1-5; the D gene is possibly TRBD1 (6 bases). This CDR3 has 12 amino acids. The germline V and J ends were trimmed by 3 bases and 6 bases, with 9 bases remaining between them. The germline V gene has CDR1 DFQATT and CDR2 SNEGSKA (reference sequence). This CDR3 is CSASSRGQPQHF. The CDR3 DNA reads TGCAGTGCTAGTAGCAGGGGTCAGCCCCAGCATTTT.

This clonotype was counted many times. V usage is TRBV28 and J usage is TRBJ2-2, with TRBD2 matching over 7 bases. The CDR3 totals 16 residues. Looked up from germline, CDR1 is MDHEN and CDR2 is SYDVKM. With V trimmed by 1 base and J by 4 bases, 6 bases remained unmatched. The CDR3 sequence is CASSLSGLVGTGELFF. The CDR3 coding sequence is TGTGCCAGCAGTTTATCAGGACTAGTGGGCACCGGGGAGCTGTTTTTT.

V and J are TRBV2 and TRBJ2-3; TRBD2 matches at 13 bases. The CDR3 runs to 14 residues. With V trimmed by 6 bases and J by 7 bases, 4 bases remained unmatched. The germline V gene has CDR1 SNHLY and CDR2 FYNNEI. The CDR3, as DNA: TGTGCCAGCAGCAGGACTAGCGGGGGCTATACGCAGTATTTT. Its protein product is CASSRTSGGYTQYF.

This clonotype was seen ten or more times. The V call is TRBV7-9, the J call TRBJ1-2, with D hard to call. CDR3 length: 12 residues. CDR1 and CDR2 from the germline V gene are SEHNR and FQNEAQ (reference sequence). V lost 3 bases and J lost 4, with 6 bases in between. CDR3 in amino acids: CASSFASYGYTF. The CDR3 coding sequence is TGTGCCAGCAGCTTTGCAAGCTATGGCTACACCTTC.

This clonotype has a count of ten or more. The chain has TRBV13 and TRBJ2-5, with 9 bases lining up with TRBD1. The CDR3 is 17 amino acids. Losses at the gene ends were 5 bases for V and 9 bases for J; bases not matched to a gene: 19. Germline values: CDR1 PRHDT, CDR2 FYEKMQ (reference sequence). CDR3 nucleotides: TGTGCCAGCAGCGCTACTACAGGGGGCTCGGGGGCAATGGCCCAGTACTTC. As protein: CASSATTGGSGAMAQYF.

To note about this clonotype: This clone may be a read error of a much larger clone one base away. The chain recombines TRBV7-9 with TRBJ2-7, with 8 positions matching TRBD2. The CDR3 contains 16 residues. V lost 5 bases and J lost 7; bases outside the gene matches: 16. Germline V gives CDR1 SEHNR, CDR2 FQNEAQ (reference sequence). CDR3 amino acids: CASSPGNGGAVDEQYF. The CDR3 DNA is TGTGCCAGCAGCCCCGGGAACGGGGGGGCAGTAGATGAGCAGTACTTC. Drawing the rest from reference TRBV7-9 and TRBJ2-7, the complete variable domain is DTGVSQNPRHKITKRGQNVTFRCDPISEHNRLYWYRQTLGQGPEFLTYFQNEAQLEKSRLLSDRFSAERPKGSFSTLEIQRTEQGDSAMYLCASSPGNGGAVDEQYFGPGTRLTVT.

This clonotype was found many times. The rearrangement joins TRBV20-1 to TRBJ1-5; D call uncertain. Germline CDR1 reads DFQATT; CDR2 reads SNEGSKA (reference sequence). This CDR3 is built from 14 residues. Trimming pared 1 base from V and 3 bases from J, leaving 10 bases between. The CDR3 DNA reads TGCAGTGCTAGAGTCGGCGGAAACAATCAGCCCCAGCATTTT. Its protein is CSARVGGNNQPQHF.

This clonotype was found many times. The V call is TRBV20-1, the J call TRBJ1-2; TRBD1 agrees at 8 bases. J lost 4 bases, V lost 3 bases, and 7 bases had no gene match. Germline loops: CDR1 DFQATT, CDR2 SNEGSKA (reference sequence). The CDR3 has 14 residues. CDR3 residues: CSARAQGASYGYTF. The CDR3 nucleotides read TGCAGTGCTAGGGCCCAGGGGGCCTCCTATGGCTACACCTTC.

The gene calls are TRBV12-3 or TRBV12-4 and TRBJ2-5, with TRBD2 identical over 10 bases. This CDR3 is 20 amino acids long. V shed 3 bases and J 4 bases; nucleotides not matched to a gene: 20. The CDR3 loop reads CASSFRPSGLAGAGGETQYF. The DNA for the CDR3 is TGTGCCAGCAGTTTTAGACCCAGTGGGCTAGCGGGAGCGGGTGGAGAGACCCAGTACTTC.

This clonotype was seen ten or more times. V and J are TRBV19 and TRBJ2-1; D is possibly TRBD2 (6 bases). The germline gives CDR1 LNHDA, CDR2 SQIVND (reference sequence). This CDR3 has 15 amino acids. Between the trimmed V and J ends, which lost 1 base and 5 bases, there was a span of 12 bases. The CDR3 bases are TGTGCCAGTAGTATAGTGGATAGCGGAAACAATGAGCAGTTCTTC. It is translated as CASSIVDSGNNEQFF.